This T cell receptor (beta chain) was obtained from a study of cytomegalovirus exposure and HLA in healthy donors. TCRdb keeps only in-frame clones here, not all; method: immunoSEQ multiplex PCR. The sample has 90,000 or so clones, about 85% seen once. A roughly 130-subject validation cohort, separate from the approximately 610-subject first cohort, supplied the donors. From germline, CDR1 is LGHNT and CDR2 FRNRAP. The CDR3 runs to 17 residues. The trim removed 3 bases at V and 0 bases at J, leaving 7 bases unmatched. Notes on this clone: Its antigen is undetermined.

Overall study findings and caveats: A list of more than 150 TCR beta chains associated with cytomegalovirus was given. Whilst most TCR sequences proved rare, a subset of public TCRs occurred across many donors.

The sequenced sample was PBMCs. This clonotype was sampled from a man between 18 and 29 years old in good health and CMV-seropositive. The chain links TRBV12-5 to TRBJ2-1, with TRBD1 matching 8 bases. CDR3 sequence reads: CASGLFHTGGSYNEQFF. DNA for the CDR3: TGTGCTAGTGGTTTATTTCACACAGGGGGCTCCTACAATGAGCAGTTCTTC.